The 21 T cell receptor beta chains listed next were all sequenced from one sample in a study of CD8 T cells in Susac syndrome. RNA, at roughly 0.5 to 1 ug, was reverse transcribed with random hexamers. Each CDR3 protein is one row after TCRdb ran MiXCR on the immunoSEQ multiplex PCR reads. The top ten clones hold approximately 0.1% of a sample with 200,000 to 300,000 distinct CDR3 sequences, 90% to 96% of them seen once. Sequencing used CD4+ T cells from PBMCs. These receptors were collected from a human donor with Susac syndrome.

This chain connects TRBV5-1 to TRBJ2-3; tentative D call: TRBD2 (6 bases). This CDR3 is 16 amino acids long. V shed 4 bases and J shed 6 bases, with 21 bases lying between them. Germline V lookup: CDR1 SGHRS, CDR2 YFSETQ. Written as DNA, the CDR3 is TGCGCCAGCAGCATAGGGACTGCTCGTCCCTGGGATACGCAGTATTTT. It codes for CASSIGTARPWDTQYF. The entire variable domain, with the rest obtained from reference TRBV5-1 and TRBJ2-3, is as follows: KAGVTQTPRYLIKTRGQQVTLSCSPISGHRSVSWYQQTPGQGLQFLFEYFSETQRNKGNFPGRFSGRQFSNSRSEMNVSTLELGDSALYLCASSIGTARPWDTQYFGPGTRLTVL.

J is TRBJ2-7 and V is TRBV24-1; TRBD2 aligns across 10 bases. Unmatched junction bases numbered 3, after V lost 2 bases and J lost 3 bases. Germline V gene lookup returns CDR1 KGHDR and CDR2 SFDVKD. The CDR3 runs 15 residues. The CDR3 sequence is CATSDSSSGSYEQYF. The CDR3 nucleotides are TGTGCCACCAGTGATTCGTCTAGCGGGAGCTACGAGCAGTACTTC.

CDR3 in amino acids: CASKRDSLETQYF. The CDR3 DNA is TGTGCCAGCAAACGGGACTCACTAGAGACCCAGTACTTC. The J gene is TRBJ2-5, the V gene TRBV12-3 or TRBV12-4, with D possibly matching TRBD2 (6 bases). This CDR3 has 13 residues. The ends were cut back, 7 bases at V and 4 bases at J, with 13 bases in the middle.

The V and J genes are TRBV27 and TRBJ2-3; 11 bases line up with TRBD2. The junction had 12 bases not matched to a gene; V was cut back by 2 bases and J by 2 bases. The CDR3 totals 19 residues. The germline V gene has CDR1 MNHEY and CDR2 SMNVEV (reference sequence). CDR3 region: CASSLTLRAGLAATDTQYF. As DNA, the CDR3 is TGTGCCAGCAGTTTAACGCTCCGAGCGGGACTAGCGGCCACAGATACGCAGTATTTT.

The chain is built from TRBV4-2 and TRBJ2-6, with 8 bases that match TRBD2. The CDR3 is made up of 17 amino acids. The V gene end was trimmed by 1 base and the J gene end by 4 bases; junction bases not matched to a gene: 6. Germline V gives CDR1 LGHNA, CDR2 YNFKEQ. The CDR3 loop is CASSQAGGPLGANVLTF. The CDR3 nucleotides are TGTGCCAGCAGCCAAGCGGGAGGGCCTTTAGGGGCCAACGTCCTGACTTTC.

The chain has TRBV12-3 or TRBV12-4 and TRBJ2-5, with D possibly being TRBD2 (6 bases). Trimming removed 5 bases at V and 2 bases at J, with 12 bases between. The CDR3 has 14 residues. CDR3 region: CASSNGTAQETQYF. The CDR3 coding sequence is TGTGCCAGCAGTAACGGGACTGCTCAAGAGACCCAGTACTTC.

The gene calls are TRBV12-3 or TRBV12-4 and TRBJ2-3, with D hard to call. The V end lost 3 bases, the J end lost 4 bases, and 14 bases lay between the germline ends. This CDR3 comprises 15 residues. CDR3 nucleotide sequence: TGTGCCAGCAGTTTTCAAGACGGTGTGTCAGATACGCAGTATTTT. Amino acid sequence: CASSFQDGVSDTQYF.

The chain has TRBV13 and TRBJ1-2, with a tentative D call TRBD1 (6 bases). Germline V gene sequence: CDR1 PRHDT, CDR2 FYEKMQ (reference sequence). V was clipped by 5 bases and J by 3 bases, with 16 bases between them. The CDR3 has 15 residues. The CDR3: CASSAANRDYYGYTF. In nucleotides, the CDR3 is TGTGCCAGCAGCGCGGCAAACAGGGACTACTATGGCTACACCTTC.

This chain connects TRBV12-3 or TRBV12-4 to TRBJ1-1; D is possibly TRBD1 (6 bases). The V gene lost 5 bases and the J gene lost 6 bases, with 16 bases spanning the gap. The CDR3 totals 14 residues. The CDR3 loop is CASSEMYRAAEAFF. CDR3 DNA sequence: TGTGCCAGCAGTGAAATGTACAGGGCCGCTGAAGCTTTCTTT.

This clonotype showed up just once. The chain combines TRBV29-1 with TRBJ1-1; D not resolved. Germline loops: CDR1 SQVTM, CDR2 ANQGSEA. The CDR3 has 14 amino acids. Between the trimmed V and J ends, which lost 3 bases and 1 base, there was a span of 12 bases. The DNA of the CDR3 is TGCAGCGTTGAGTTGGGTCAGGCGAACACTGAAGCTTTCTTT. Its protein product is CSVELGQANTEAFF.

In its sample, this clonotype was seen once. The CDR3 DNA follows: TGTGCCAGCAGCGTAGCGGGAGCGAACGAGCAGTACTTC. Its translation: CASSVAGANEQYF. The J gene is TRBJ2-7, the V gene TRBV9; perhaps TRBD2 as D (6 bases). V was trimmed by 0 bases and J by 5 bases, leaving 9 bases between them. Germline V gives CDR1 SGDLS, CDR2 YYNGEE. CDR3 size: 13 residues.

J is TRBJ1-2 and V is TRBV9; 7 bases are shared with TRBD1. Germline V gene data show CDR1 as SGDLS and CDR2 as YYNGEE. The CDR3 consists of 13 residues. V dropped 1 base and J dropped 7; count of bases not matched to a gene: 4. The CDR3 loop is CASSVNRGSGYTF. The CDR3 bases are TGTGCCAGCAGCGTAAACAGGGGATCTGGCTACACCTTC.

V and J are TRBV7-9 and TRBJ2-4, with TRBD1 identical over 7 bases. The CDR3 spans 14 residues. With 5 bases clipped from V and 7 bases from J, the junction kept 8 bases outside the gene matches. Germline CDR1 SEHNR, CDR2 FQNEAQ (reference sequence). The CDR3 reads CASSRDRTLNIQYF. CDR3 DNA: TGTGCCAGCAGCCGGGACAGAACTTTGAACATTCAGTACTTC.

The CDR3 is CSADPRVIVGGYTF. CDR3 coding DNA: TGCAGTGCCGACCCCAGGGTCATAGTTGGTGGCTACACCTTC. The V and J genes are TRBV20-1 and TRBJ1-2, with D perhaps matching TRBD1 (5 bases). The germline V and J ends were trimmed by 6 bases and 7 bases, with 21 bases remaining between them. CDR1 is DFQATT and CDR2 is SNEGSKA in the germline V gene (reference sequence). This CDR3 comprises 14 residues.

This rearrangement joins TRBV29-1 to TRBJ1-1; tentatively, D is TRBD1 (6 bases). The CDR3 consists of 13 residues. Germline-derived CDR1 and CDR2 are SQVTM and ANQGSEA. V was pared by 2 bases and J by 4 bases, with 11 bases between. This CDR3 is CSVERTEATEAFF. CDR3 DNA sequence: TGCAGCGTTGAAAGGACAGAGGCCACTGAAGCTTTCTTT.

Remarks on this clonotype: The junction differs from germline at one of its ends, possibly a read error. The chain recombines TRBV7-7 with TRBJ2-5; 11 nucleotides match TRBD2. This CDR3 has 18 residues. From germline, CDR1 is SSHAT and CDR2 FNYEAQ (reference sequence). The chain's CDR3 is CASSLGWDSGRALETQYF. The CDR3 bases are TGTGCTAGCAGCTTAGGTTGGGATAGCGGGAGGGCCCTGGAGACCCAGTACTTC.

J is TRBJ2-7 and V is TRBV29-1, with a tentative D call TRBD2 (6 bases). Trimming removed 3 bases at V and 0 bases at J, with 12 bases between. Germline loops: CDR1 SQVTM, CDR2 ANQGSEA. CDR3 size: 14 residues. In DNA form, the CDR3 reads TGCAGCGTTGAGGTTCACGGGAGCTCCTACGAGCAGTACTTC. It translates to CSVEVHGSSYEQYF.

J is TRBJ2-2 and V is TRBV30; D may be TRBD1 (5 bases). Trimming stripped 3 bases from V and 0 bases from J, with 8 bases between. Germline values: CDR1 GTSNPN, CDR2 SVGIG (reference sequence). The CDR3 totals 14 residues. The CDR3 spells CAWRTASNTGELFF. DNA of the CDR3: TGTGCCTGGAGGACAGCCTCGAACACCGGGGAGCTGTTTTTT.

The chain uses TRBV6-5 and TRBJ2-7; possible D gene TRBD2, 5 bases. CDR3 length equals 12 residues. V lost 3 bases and J lost 4, with 7 bases in between. The germline V gene encodes CDR1 MNHEY and CDR2 SVGAGI. CDR3 coding DNA: TGTGCCAGCAGTTATCGGGGATACGAGCAGTACTTC. Encoded protein: CASSYRGYEQYF.

V and J are TRBV12-3 or TRBV12-4 and TRBJ2-5; 8 nucleotides match TRBD2. J lost 4 bases, V lost 0 bases, and 1 base had no gene match. The CDR3 extends over 14 amino acids. For the CDR3, the DNA is TGTGCCAGCAGTTTAGCAGCGGGAGCAGAGACCCAGTACTTC. Translated, it gives CASSLAAGAETQYF.

The J gene is TRBJ2-1, the V gene TRBV9; 7 nucleotides match TRBD2. From germline, CDR1 is SGDLS and CDR2 YYNGEE. There are 12 residues in the CDR3. V gave up 0 bases and J gave up 14 bases; unmatched junction bases: 5. The CDR3 sequence is CASSVDEGREFF. CDR3 sequence (DNA): TGTGCCAGCAGCGTAGATGAAGGGAGGGAGTTCTTC.